The 14 T cell receptor beta chains given below trace back to one sample, sequenced in a study of regulatory T cells in long-lasting Graves disease. Time point noted: newly diagnosed GD, antithyroid drugs for less than 3 months. Scientists built the TCR library using RNA that was extracted from PBMCs. The TCR beta library used iRepertoire HTBI primers with Arm-PCR amplification of CDR3. TCRdb passed the multiplex PCR reads through MiXCR, listing each CDR3 protein once. The sample consists of hundreds of thousands of distinct CDR3 sequences, approximately 15% of them appearing once. The same sample was also studied in work on T cells in Graves' hyperthyroidism and ophthalmopathy.

Material: peripheral blood mononuclear cells (PBMCs), obtained at new diagnosis, from a patient treated with antithyroid drugs. These receptors originate from a young woman with Graves disease.

In the case of this clonotype: A single base separates this from a much larger clone, so it may be a read error. The chain carries TRBV28 and TRBJ2-5; 9 bases align to TRBD2. The CDR3 length is 16 residues. In germline, CDR1 is MDHEN, CDR2 SYDVKM. The CDR3 DNA sequence: TGTGTCAGTGGGCTAGCGGGAAGCTCGGGACAGGAGACCCAGTACTTC. Translating gives CVSGLAGSSGQETQYF.

The chain is built from TRBV20-1 and TRBJ1-1; D remains unclear. CDR1 is DFQATT, CDR2 SNEGSKA, per germline (reference sequence). This CDR3 is built from 13 residues. V shed 0 bases and J shed 1 base, with 6 bases lying between them. Written as DNA, the CDR3 is TGCAGTGCTAGAGATGTGGCGAACACTGAAGCTTTCTTT. This sequence encodes CSARDVANTEAFF.

In regard to this clonotype: Since a much larger clone is just one base distant, this may be a read error. The chain combines TRBV5-5 with TRBJ2-7; 7 bases line up with TRBD1. CDR3 size: 14 residues. From germline, CDR1 is SGHKS and CDR2 YYEKEE (reference sequence). The CDR3 loop is CVSSRSGQVGEQYF. The DNA for the CDR3 is TGTGTCAGCAGCCGATCCGGACAGGTGGGCGAGCAGTACTTC.

CDR3: CASSQETGSNEQFF. The CDR3 DNA sequence: TGCGCCAGCAGCCAAGAAACAGGGAGCAATGAGCAGTTCTTC. V gene TRBV4-1 combines with J gene TRBJ2-1; tentative D call: TRBD1 (6 bases). The V end lost 0 bases, the J end lost 6 bases, and 9 bases lay between the germline ends. The germline CDR1 and CDR2 sequences are MGHRA and YSYEKL. The CDR3 consists of 14 residues.

Ten or more counts support this clonotype. The chain combines TRBV28 with TRBJ1-2, with D possibly matching TRBD1 (5 bases). The germline V gene encodes CDR1 MDHEN and CDR2 SYDVKM. This CDR3 comprises 17 residues. The germline V and J ends were trimmed by 5 bases and 1 base, with 20 bases remaining between them. For the CDR3, the DNA is TGTGCCAGCAGTAGCCGGGACTGGGAAATCATTAACTATGGCTACACCTTC. This encodes CASSSRDWEIINYGYTF.

Concerning this clonotype: Possible read error: a much larger clone is one base away. The chain recombines TRBV7-9 with TRBJ1-5, with D uncertain. V shed 6 bases and J shed 0 bases, with 6 bases lying between them. The CDR3 extends over 13 amino acids. The V gene's germline CDR1 is SEHNR and CDR2 FQNEAQ (reference sequence). CDR3 nucleotides: TGTGCCAGCAGTATTGATAGCAATCAGCCCCAGCATTTT. Protein: CASSIDSNQPQHF.

This clonotype was counted between two and nine times. The V call is TRBV13, the J call TRBJ2-7; a weak D match, TRBD2 (5 bases). CDR3 length: 14 residues. Trimming stripped 1 base from V and 6 bases from J, with 13 bases between. The V gene's germline CDR1 is PRHDT and CDR2 FYEKMQ (reference sequence). This chain's CDR3 is CASSLDSGLSEQYF. In DNA form, the CDR3 reads TGTGCCAGCAGCTTAGATTCGGGGTTGTCCGAGCAGTACTTC.

The chain is built from TRBV10-2 and TRBJ1-6, with 7 bases aligning to TRBD1. The V and J ends lost 6 bases and 7 bases, in that order; junction bases with no gene match: 12. The length of the CDR3 is 16 residues. In germline, CDR1 is WSHSY, CDR2 SAAADI. The CDR3 DNA reads TGCGCCAGCAGAAGGGACAGAAACATACCAAATTCACCCCTCCACTTT. This gives the protein CASRRDRNIPNSPLHF.

There are a few counts of this clonotype. The rearrangement uses TRBV6-1 and TRBJ1-4; no definite D call. The CDR3 has 13 residues. Trimming shortened V by 5 bases and J by 8 bases, and 12 bases separated the two germline ends. The germline CDR1 and CDR2 sequences are MNHNS and SASEGT. CDR3 in DNA: TGTGCCAGCAGTCCCCCTGCGGGGGAAAAACTGTTTTTT. Translated: CASSPPAGEKLFF.

This clonotype has ten or more counts. The genes are TRBV12-3 or TRBV12-4 and TRBJ2-2; TRBD2 matches at 15 bases. Losses at the gene ends were 3 bases for V and 0 bases for J; bases not matched to a gene: 11. The CDR3 has 21 residues. CDR3 bases: TGTGCCAGCAGTTTGCGAGGGGGACTAGCGGGAGGTAAAGCGAACACCGGGGAGCTGTTTTTT. It codes for CASSLRGGLAGGKANTGELFF.

The J gene is TRBJ2-3, the V gene TRBV15; no firm D call. Germline lookup yields CDR1 LNHNV and CDR2 YYDKDF (reference sequence). CDR3 size: 15 residues. Trimming removed 0 bases at V and 0 bases at J, with 7 bases between. The CDR3 spells CATSRDLRSTDTQYF. CDR3 sequence (DNA): TGTGCCACCAGCAGAGATCTTAGGAGCACAGATACGCAGTATTTT.

This clonotype was observed many times. This sequence joins TRBV27 and TRBJ2-5; 7 positions agree with TRBD2. Unmatched junction bases numbered 2, after V lost 4 bases and J lost 3 bases. Germline loops: CDR1 MNHEY, CDR2 SMNVEV (reference sequence). The CDR3 covers 13 residues. CDR3 residues: CASSSLAEETQYF. The CDR3 DNA sequence: TGTGCCAGCAGTTCGCTAGCGGAAGAGACCCAGTACTTC.

This clonotype came up a few times. The genes are TRBV18 and TRBJ2-7; no reliable D call. CDR3 length: 12 residues. The germline gives CDR1 KGHSH, CDR2 LQKENI. The ends were cut back, 3 bases at V and 4 bases at J, with 7 bases in the middle. The CDR3 DNA reads as TGTGCCAGCTCACCCGCCAGGTACGAGCAGTACTTC. This gives the protein CASSPARYEQYF.

This clonotype occurred a few times. CDR3 amino acids: CASSLAGGNYEQYF. In nucleotides, the CDR3 is TGCGCCAGCAGCTTGGCGGGGGGGAACTACGAGCAGTACTTC. The genes are TRBV5-1 and TRBJ2-7; 8 bases fit TRBD2. This CDR3 has 14 residues. Trimming took 0 bases from V and 3 from J; bases not matched to a gene: 2. CDR1 and CDR2 (germline): SGHRS, YFSETQ.